Here is one T cell receptor beta chain with its context. A much larger clone lies a single base off, so this may be a read error. Using its own MiXCR run on the RT-PCR reads, TCRdb lists one record per CDR3 protein. The sample includes 650,000 or so distinct CDR3 sequences, approximately 14% of them seen just once. These data are taken from a study of response to subunit inactivated influenza vaccine. Per the germline V gene, CDR1 is SGHNT and CDR2 is YENEEA. V was clipped by 3 bases and J by 2 bases; unmatched bases: 2. The CDR3 has 15 residues. The chain is built from TRBV11-3 and TRBJ2-2; TRBD1 matches at 8 bases. The material sequenced was PBMCs from blood, taken less than 15 days before vaccination. The clonotype comes from a man in his fifties or sixties who received an inactivated influenza vaccine. CDR3 region: CASSFGQGNTGELFF. CDR3 bases: TGTGCCAGCAGCTTCGGACAGGGAAACACCGGGGAGCTGTTTTTT.